Following are 14 T cell receptor beta chains from one sample sequenced in a study of cytomegalovirus exposure and HLA in healthy donors. Data came from immunoSEQ multiplex PCR; TCRdb stores just in-frame clones and leaves some out. This repertoire shows about 200,000 clones, 80% to 90% found once; its top ten account for 13%. The specimen sequenced was PBMCs. The receptors here all came from a woman aged 30 to 39 in good health and CMV-seropositive.

This sequence joins TRBV4-1 and TRBJ1-2; no clear D gene. The CDR3 runs 13 residues. Germline V gene lookup returns CDR1 MGHRA and CDR2 YSYEKL. The V end was cut by 1 base, the J end by 6 bases, with 9 bases between. The CDR3 DNA reads TGCGCCAGCAGCCAAGTCGTGGCCGATGGCTACACCTTC. Translated: CASSQVVADGYTF.

The rearrangement uses TRBV6-5 and TRBJ2-7, with 12 bases lining up with TRBD2. V trimming: 8 bases; J trimming: 0 bases; junction bases outside the gene matches: 2. Germline CDR1 is MNHEY and CDR2 is SVGAGI. This CDR3 comprises 14 residues. The CDR3 DNA reads TGTGCCAGCCGGACTAGCGGGAACTCCTACGAGCAGTACTTC. This sequence encodes CASRTSGNSYEQYF.

This clone has more than one count but fewer than ten. V and J are TRBV7-9 and TRBJ2-7; D gene unclear. The germline V gene encodes CDR1 SEHNR and CDR2 FQNEAQ (reference sequence). The CDR3 spans 13 residues. Trimming shortened V by 3 bases and J by 6 bases, and 12 bases separated the two germline ends. The CDR3 is CASSFPKFGEQYF. As DNA, the CDR3 is TGTGCCAGCAGCTTTCCAAAGTTCGGCGAGCAGTACTTC.

V usage is TRBV7-2 and J usage is TRBJ2-3, with D perhaps TRBD2 (5 bases). The length of the CDR3 is 15 residues. The germline V gene encodes CDR1 SGHTA and CDR2 FQGNSA. Trimming took off 5 bases at V and 1 base at J, with 13 bases between the two ends. CDR3 in amino acids: CASSVAGRRTDTQYF. CDR3 bases: TGTGCCAGCAGCGTTGCGGGCCGACGCACAGATACGCAGTATTTT.

This sequence joins TRBV5-4 and TRBJ2-3, with 12 bases identical to TRBD2. CDR1 SGHNT and CDR2 YYREEE come from the germline V gene (reference sequence). J gave up 0 bases and V 7 bases, and 6 bases lay outside the gene matches. This CDR3 comprises 16 residues. The CDR3 DNA follows: TGTGCCAGCGCTAGCGGGAGGGCCCCTAGCACAGATACGCAGTATTTT. Amino acids: CASASGRAPSTDTQYF.

The rearrangement links TRBV6-5 to TRBJ1-1, with TRBD1 identical over 8 bases. The CDR3 extends over 15 amino acids. The germline gives CDR1 MNHEY, CDR2 SVGAGI. V gave up 2 bases and J gave up 4 bases; unmatched junction bases: 6. The CDR3 sequence: CASSYVGQGVTEAFF. CDR3 bases: TGTGCCAGCAGTTACGTAGGACAGGGCGTCACTGAAGCTTTCTTT.

The chain joins TRBV2 to TRBJ2-7, with D possibly TRBD2 on 6 matching bases. The germline CDR1 and CDR2 sequences are SNHLY and FYNNEI. This CDR3 has 13 residues. V lost 8 bases, J lost 5 bases, and 16 bases lay in between. Here the CDR3 reads CASVDPGRNEQYF. The CDR3 bases are TGTGCCAGCGTAGATCCAGGGAGGAACGAGCAGTACTTC.

The chain has TRBV27 and TRBJ1-1, with 9 positions matching TRBD1. Germline loops: CDR1 MNHEY, CDR2 SMNVEV (reference sequence). The length of the CDR3 is 14 residues. Germline trimming cut 4 bases from V and 10 bases from J; bases unmatched to any gene: 10. The CDR3 is CASSSPGAGQGAFF. The DNA of the CDR3 is TGTGCCAGCAGTTCTCCGGGAGCGGGACAGGGAGCTTTCTTT.

V gene TRBV28 combines with J gene TRBJ2-7; tentative D call: TRBD2 (5 bases). The germline V gene has CDR1 MDHEN and CDR2 SYDVKM. The CDR3 is made up of 15 amino acids. The V and J ends lost 6 bases and 3 bases respectively, with 18 bases between them. The CDR3 loop is CASSYAPGKDYEQYF. In DNA form, the CDR3 reads TGTGCCAGCAGCTACGCTCCGGGGAAAGACTACGAGCAGTACTTC.

This chain links TRBV5-1 with TRBJ2-7, with 8 bases that match TRBD1. V lost 4 bases to trimming and J lost 5 bases; unmatched junction nucleotides: 8. The CDR3 is 14 residues long. Germline CDR1 and CDR2: SGHRS and YFSETQ. For the CDR3, the DNA is TGCGCCAGCAGCCACCAGGGGGCTTCGGACGAGCAGTACTTC. Its protein product is CASSHQGASDEQYF.

The chain joins TRBV9 to TRBJ2-7, with 10 bases identical to TRBD2. The CDR3 length is 15 residues. V lost 0 bases to trimming and J lost 2 bases; unmatched junction nucleotides: 2. Germline loops: CDR1 SGDLS, CDR2 YYNGEE. The DNA of the CDR3 is TGTGCCAGCAGCGTAGCTAGCGGGAGTGCCTACGAGCAGTACTTC. Amino acids: CASSVASGSAYEQYF.

This clone has only one observation. One end of the junction does not line up with germline, which may come from a read error. V and J are TRBV7-7 and TRBJ2-1; the match to TRBD1 covers 9 bases. This CDR3 comprises 14 residues. Germline V lookup: CDR1 SSHAT, CDR2 FNYEAQ (reference sequence). CDR3 bases: TGTGCTAGCAGCCCGGGACAGGGAATCAATGAGCAGTTCTTC. Translated, it gives CASSPGQGINEQFF.

The chain is built from TRBV2 and TRBJ1-2; 7 positions match TRBD1. CDR1 SNHLY and CDR2 FYNNEI come from the germline V gene. The V and J ends lost 6 bases and 4 bases, in that order; junction bases with no gene match: 5. The CDR3 totals 13 residues. Here the CDR3 DNA reads TGTGCCAGCAGGGAGGGACAGATCTATGGCTACACCTTC. The encoded protein is CASREGQIYGYTF.

The chain joins TRBV5-1 to TRBJ2-2; 7 nucleotides line up with TRBD1. The CDR3 runs to 15 residues. Germline V gene sequence: CDR1 SGHRS, CDR2 YFSETQ. Trimming removed 4 bases from V and 3 bases from J; junction bases left unmatched: 6. This CDR3 is CASSGGQVHTGELFF. Here the CDR3 DNA reads TGCGCCAGCAGCGGCGGACAGGTCCACACCGGGGAGCTGTTTTTT.